This entry lists 32 T cell receptor beta chains sequenced from one sample in a study of cytomegalovirus exposure and HLA in healthy donors (dated 2017 in TCRdb). The receptor library was made with the immunoSEQ multiplex PCR assay. The multiplex PCR relied on a mix of 60 forward primers for TCR Vbeta segments and 13 reverse primers for TCR Jbeta segments. Sourced from immuneACCESS, this table was stored by TCRdb with only in-frame sequences that have V and J called. A share of the clones is absent; for the studies checked, an unresolved V gene accounts for under half, and the remainder has no known explanation. The sample table contains about 190,000 clones; only one count was recorded for around 83% of them. About 1.8% of the sample is in the top ten clones. Sequenced: PBMCs. The receptor source for this set is a woman aged 18-29 years in good health and CMV-seronegative.

The V and J genes are TRBV7-2 and TRBJ2-3, with D unclear. The V gene's germline CDR1 is SGHTA and CDR2 FQGNSA. Trimming removed 1 base at V and 0 bases at J, with 8 bases between. The CDR3 is made up of 15 amino acids. The CDR3 DNA is TGTGCCAGCAGCTTAGTCGCGGATAGCACAGATACGCAGTATTTT. It encodes CASSLVADSTDTQYF. Full variable domain (remainder filled in from reference TRBV7-2 and TRBJ2-3): GAGVSQSPSNKVTEKGKDVELRCDPISGHTALYWYRQSLGQGLEFLIYFQGNSAPDKSGLPSDRFSAERTGGSVSTLTIQRTQQEDSAVYLCASSLVADSTDTQYFGPGTRLTVL.

The chain uses TRBV30 and TRBJ1-1, with 11 bases that match TRBD1. The CDR3 extends over 14 amino acids. V was clipped by 2 bases and J by 4 bases; unmatched bases: 3. CDR1 and CDR2 (germline): GTSNPN, SVGIG (reference sequence). CDR3 DNA: TGTGCCTGGAGTATCGGGACAGGGGGCACTGAAGCTTTCTTT. Translating it yields CAWSIGTGGTEAFF.

This chain connects TRBV5-1 to TRBJ1-1; perhaps TRBD1 as D (6 bases). The CDR3 has 14 amino acids. Germline-derived CDR1 and CDR2 are SGHRS and YFSETQ. Trimming left V 2 bases short and J 1 base short, with 9 bases between. DNA for the CDR3: TGCGCCAGCAGCTTACAGGGTCAGAACACTGAAGCTTTCTTT. Translation: CASSLQGQNTEAFF.

This clone was detected a few times. The gene calls are TRBV27 and TRBJ2-1, with TRBD2 matching over 7 bases. Trimming removed 3 bases from V and 2 bases from J; junction bases left unmatched: 4. The CDR3 loop spans 15 amino acids. Per the germline V gene, CDR1 is MNHEY and CDR2 is SMNVEV (reference sequence). The CDR3 here is CASSLTRGAYNEQFF. The CDR3 DNA follows: TGTGCCAGCAGTTTGACACGGGGGGCCTACAATGAGCAGTTCTTC.

This chain uses TRBV7-2 with TRBJ2-7; tentatively, D is TRBD2 (6 bases). The CDR3 contains 15 residues. From germline, CDR1 is SGHTA and CDR2 FQGNSA. With 0 bases removed from V and 9 bases from J, the gap between germline ends came to 18 bases. The CDR3 reads CASSLAGTQLLGQYF. In DNA form, the CDR3 reads TGTGCCAGCAGCTTAGCGGGGACTCAATTGCTGGGGCAGTACTTC.

The gene calls are TRBV9 and TRBJ2-1, with 15 bases aligning to TRBD2. Germline CDR1 and CDR2: SGDLS and YYNGEE. The CDR3 has 15 amino acids. After removal of 5 bases from V and 8 bases from J, the junction contained 5 bases not matched to a gene. CDR3: CASSGTSGRIDEQFF. In DNA form, the CDR3 reads TGTGCCAGCAGTGGGACTAGCGGGAGGATCGATGAGCAGTTCTTC.

The rearrangement uses TRBV5-1 and TRBJ2-7, with 10 bases identical to TRBD1. J lost 3 bases, V lost 0 bases, and 3 bases had no gene match. Germline V gives CDR1 SGHRS, CDR2 YFSETQ. The CDR3 length is 15 residues. The CDR3 region is CASSLETGGGYEQYF. CDR3 in DNA: TGCGCCAGCAGCTTGGAGACAGGGGGCGGCTACGAGCAGTACTTC.

This chain links TRBV5-1 with TRBJ2-3, with a tentative D call TRBD2 (6 bases). Trimming pared 0 bases from V and 2 bases from J, leaving 7 bases between. CDR3 length: 14 amino acids. The germline gives CDR1 SGHRS, CDR2 YFSETQ. The chain's CDR3 is CASSLGGDTDTQYF. The CDR3 DNA is TGCGCCAGCAGCTTGGGGGGGGACACAGATACGCAGTATTTT.

The V gene is TRBV19, the J gene TRBJ1-3, with D possibly matching TRBD1 (5 bases). This CDR3 spans 14 amino acids. The germline V gene has CDR1 LNHDA and CDR2 SQIVND (reference sequence). The V gene lost 7 bases and the J gene lost 2 bases, with 12 bases spanning the gap. The DNA for the CDR3 is TGTGCCAGTACCCACGGGGGGACTGGAAACACCATATATTTT. Translated: CASTHGGTGNTIYF. Using reference TRBV19 and TRBJ1-3 for the parts outside the CDR3, the full variable domain is DGGITQSPKYLFRKEGQNVTLSCEQNLNHDAMYWYRQDPGQGLRLIYYSQIVNDFQKGDIAEGYSVSREKKESFPLTVTSAQKNPTAFYLCASTHGGTGNTIYFGEGSWLTVV.

V gene TRBV7-8 combines with J gene TRBJ2-5; D possibly corresponds to TRBD1 (5 bases). Germline V lookup: CDR1 SGHVS, CDR2 FQNEAQ. Deletions cut 2 bases from V and 7 bases from J, with 5 bases between. CDR3 length equals 11 residues. The CDR3 bases are TGTGCCAGCAGCTTAAGGGGGACCCAGTACTTC. Its protein product is CASSLRGTQYF.

The chain recombines TRBV9 with TRBJ2-3; possible D gene TRBD2, 5 bases. Germline values: CDR1 SGDLS, CDR2 YYNGEE. The CDR3 has 15 residues. V shed 0 bases and J shed 3 bases, with 11 bases lying between them. The CDR3 bases are TGTGCCAGCAGCGTAGAACTAGACCCAACAGATACGCAGTATTTT. It is translated as CASSVELDPTDTQYF. Together with reference TRBV9 and TRBJ2-3, the CDR3 gives the full variable domain: DSGVTQTPKHLITATGQRVTLRCSPRSGDLSVYWYQQSLDQGLQFLIQYYNGEERAKGNILERFSAQQFPDLHSELNLSSLELGDSALYFCASSVELDPTDTQYFGPGTRLTVL.

The V call is TRBV5-4, the J call TRBJ2-2, with a tentative D call TRBD1 (6 bases). Germline values: CDR1 SGHNT, CDR2 YYREEE (reference sequence). This CDR3 has 16 residues. The germline V and J ends were trimmed by 1 base and 3 bases, with 13 bases remaining between them. For the CDR3, the DNA is TGTGCCAGCAGCTTGATCTGGGGGCGCGACACCGGGGAGCTGTTTTTT. Residues: CASSLIWGRDTGELFF.

The genes are TRBV5-1 and TRBJ1-5, with 11 bases matching TRBD1. The J call may be incorrect, as the DNA end agrees better with TRBJ2-3. The CDR3 contains 15 residues. CDR1 is SGHRS and CDR2 is YFSETQ in the germline V gene. The CDR3, as DNA: TGCGCCAGCAGATCCGGGACAGGGGGTAATCAGCCCCAGTATTTT. This translates into CASRSGTGGNQPQYF.

The V call is TRBV7-9, the J call TRBJ2-7, with D tentatively TRBD1 (6 bases). The CDR3 extends over 13 amino acids. Trimming cost V 1 base and J 3 bases, with 7 bases left between them. The germline V gene encodes CDR1 SEHNR and CDR2 FQNEAQ (reference sequence). The CDR3 DNA follows: TGTGCCAGCAGCTTAGGGGACATCTACGAGCAGTACGTC. Translation gives CASSLGDIYEQYV.

This clone was recorded a few times. This chain links TRBV6-1 with TRBJ1-1, with D possibly TRBD1 on 5 matching bases. CDR1 and CDR2 from the germline V gene are MNHNS and SASEGT. V was cut by 6 bases and J by 0 bases, with 11 bases left in between. The length of the CDR3 is 14 residues. CDR3 nucleotides: TGTGCCAGCAGCCGGACACTAATGAACACTGAAGCTTTCTTT. Its protein product is CASSRTLMNTEAFF.

The chain recombines TRBV11-2 with TRBJ1-2, with D tentatively TRBD1 (6 bases). The CDR3 totals 12 residues. The germline V and J ends were trimmed by 5 bases and 2 bases, with 6 bases remaining between them. From germline, CDR1 is SGHAT and CDR2 FQNNGV. The CDR3 spells CASSGGNYGYTF. The CDR3 DNA is TGTGCCAGCAGCGGGGGCAACTATGGCTACACCTTC.

V is TRBV4-2 and J is TRBJ1-4, with a possible D match to TRBD1 (5 bases). The CDR3 has 15 residues. Trimming cost V 2 bases and J 6 bases, with 13 bases left between them. The germline V gene encodes CDR1 LGHNA and CDR2 YNFKEQ. The CDR3 reads CASSQRGHGDEKLFF. The CDR3 region has the DNA TGTGCCAGCAGCCAAAGGGGCCACGGAGATGAAAAACTGTTTTTT.

The rearrangement links TRBV18 to TRBJ2-7; 11 positions agree with TRBD1. Trimming at V came to 3 bases and at J to 5 bases, leaving 6 bases not matched to a gene. Germline assignment: CDR1 KGHSH and CDR2 LQKENI. This CDR3 region has 15 residues. CDR3 loop: CASSPIGQGADEQYF. The CDR3 DNA sequence: TGTGCCAGCTCACCGATAGGACAGGGGGCTGACGAGCAGTACTTC. The full variable domain, rest sourced from reference TRBV18 and TRBJ2-7, is NAGVMQNPRHLVRRRGQEARLRCSPMKGHSHVYWYRQLPEEGLKFMVYLQKENIIDESGMPKERFSAEFPKEGPSILRIQQVVRGDSAAYFCASSPIGQGADEQYFGPGTRLTVT.

For the CDR3, the DNA is TGTGCCATCAGTGAGTTCATCGGGCCCCGGGAGACAGATACGCAGTATTTT. It translates to CAISEFIGPRETDTQYF. The V call is TRBV10-3, the J call TRBJ2-3; D is possibly TRBD2 (6 bases). The V gene lost 1 base and the J gene lost 3 bases, with 17 bases spanning the gap. Per germline, CDR1 ENHRY and CDR2 SYGVKD. CDR3 length: 17 amino acids.

The CDR3 DNA follows: TGTGCCAGCAGCCCAGGGGGTCTGGTGGGGAATGAGCAGTTCTTC. This codes for CASSPGGLVGNEQFF. The chain combines TRBV11-2 with TRBJ2-1, with 7 bases fitting TRBD1. J was trimmed by 7 bases and V by 5 bases; bases with no gene match: 11. CDR1 and CDR2 from the germline V gene are SGHAT and FQNNGV. The CDR3 totals 15 residues. The full variable domain, with the rest looked up from reference TRBV11-2 and TRBJ2-1, is EAGVAQSPRYKIIEKRQSVAFWCNPISGHATLYWYQQILGQGPKLLIQFQNNGVVDDSQLPKDRFSAERLKGVDSTLKIQPAKLEDSAVYLCASSPGGLVGNEQFFGPGTRLTVL.

The rearrangement uses TRBV18 and TRBJ2-3, with TRBD1 matching over 7 bases. The germline V gene has CDR1 KGHSH and CDR2 LQKENI. V was clipped by 3 bases and J by 5 bases; unmatched bases: 8. This CDR3 has 15 residues. The CDR3 loop reads CASSPDRISGDTQYF. In DNA, the CDR3 is TGTGCCAGCTCACCGGACAGGATATCTGGAGATACGCAGTATTTT.

This clone was observed a single time. The gene calls are TRBV7-2 and TRBJ1-6; D unresolved. The V gene lost 5 bases and the J gene lost 0 bases, with 11 bases spanning the gap. There are 16 residues in the CDR3. CDR1 and CDR2 from the germline V gene are SGHTA and FQGNSA. The CDR3: CASSRAGSSYNSPLHF. For the CDR3, the DNA is TGTGCCAGCAGCCGTGCCGGGAGCTCCTATAATTCACCCCTCCACTTT.

The J gene is TRBJ2-2, the V gene TRBV18, with D perhaps TRBD1 (5 bases). CDR3 size: 13 residues. The germline V gene encodes CDR1 KGHSH and CDR2 LQKENI. Trimming took 3 bases from V and 6 from J, leaving 8 bases between them. CDR3 sequence: CASSPDKSGELFF. DNA for the CDR3: TGTGCCAGCTCACCGGACAAGTCCGGGGAGCTGTTTTTT.

The chain recombines TRBV7-9 with TRBJ1-4; the match to TRBD1 covers 9 bases. Germline CDR1 is SEHNR and CDR2 is FQNEAQ (reference sequence). CDR3 length: 15 residues. Unmatched junction bases numbered 3, after V lost 3 bases and J lost 4 bases. This CDR3 reads CASSFGQGRNEKLFF. CDR3 nucleotides: TGTGCCAGCAGCTTCGGACAGGGGCGTAATGAAAAACTGTTTTTT. Full variable domain (outside the CDR3, taken from reference TRBV7-9 and TRBJ1-4): DTGVSQNPRHKITKRGQNVTFRCDPISEHNRLYWYRQTLGQGPEFLTYFQNEAQLEKSRLLSDRFSAERPKGSFSTLEIQRTEQGDSAMYLCASSFGQGRNEKLFFGSGTQLSVL.

This chain connects TRBV10-2 to TRBJ1-5; 9 nucleotides line up with TRBD1. Per the germline V gene, CDR1 is WSHSY and CDR2 is SAAADI. CDR3 length: 14 residues. V was clipped by 7 bases and J by 7 bases; unmatched bases: 8. DNA of the CDR3: TGCGCCAGCACGGCCACAGGGGGCCAACAGCCCCAGCATTTT. Protein sequence: CASTATGGQQPQHF.

The gene calls are TRBV19 and TRBJ1-2, with D tentatively TRBD1 (6 bases). The CDR3 runs 16 residues. Germline V gene data show CDR1 as LNHDA and CDR2 as SQIVND (reference sequence). V was shortened by 5 bases and J by 3 bases, with 19 bases between the two germline ends. The CDR3 DNA reads as TGTGCCAGTAGTTCCCGGCGGGCAGGGGTGGACTATGGCTACACCTTC. It codes for CASSSRRAGVDYGYTF.

This chain uses TRBV7-2 with TRBJ1-2, with 9 bases lining up with TRBD1. CDR1 and CDR2 from the germline V gene are SGHTA and FQGNSA. J was trimmed by 2 bases and V by 4 bases; bases with no gene match: 5. This CDR3 has 15 amino acids. The CDR3 sequence: CASSSRQGGNYGYTF. The CDR3 DNA is TGTGCCAGCAGCTCCAGACAGGGGGGGAACTATGGCTACACCTTC. The full variable domain, in which reference TRBV7-2 and TRBJ1-2 provide the parts outside the CDR3, is GAGVSQSPSNKVTEKGKDVELRCDPISGHTALYWYRQSLGQGLEFLIYFQGNSAPDKSGLPSDRFSAERTGGSVSTLTIQRTQQEDSAVYLCASSSRQGGNYGYTFGSGTRLTVV.

CDR3 region: CSVVRILMNTEAFF. The DNA for the CDR3 is TGCAGCGTTGTTAGAATCCTCATGAACACTGAAGCTTTCTTT. The rearrangement links TRBV29-1 to TRBJ1-1; D ambiguous. CDR3 length: 14 residues. Germline CDR1 is SQVTM and CDR2 is ANQGSEA. Deletions cut 4 bases from V and 0 bases from J, with 12 bases between.

The chain couples TRBV6-5 to TRBJ2-2; 8 bases match TRBD2. The CDR3 is 13 residues long. Germline-derived CDR1 and CDR2 are MNHEY and SVGAGI. Trimming removed 10 bases from V and 5 bases from J; junction bases left unmatched: 6. CDR3 nucleotides: TGTGCCACCCGGGCGGGAGGAACCGGGGAGCTGTTTTTT. Translation: CATRAGGTGELFF.

This chain uses TRBV29-1 with TRBJ1-1; TRBD1 aligns across 7 bases. CDR1 is SQVTM and CDR2 is ANQGSEA in the germline V gene. This CDR3 region has 17 residues. V gave up 7 bases and J gave up 0 bases; unmatched junction bases: 17. Written as DNA, the CDR3 is TGCAGCGCCCTAAGCGACAGGGCCCCGACATTGAACACTGAAGCTTTCTTT. This gives the protein CSALSDRAPTLNTEAFF.

The chain is built from TRBV28 and TRBJ2-5, with D possibly matching TRBD1 (5 bases). The DNA end is a closer match to TRBJ2-7, so the J assignment may be wrong. Germline CDR1 and CDR2: MDHEN and SYDVKM. This CDR3 comprises 12 residues. The CDR3 nucleotides are TGTGCCAGCAGTTTTGACAGCTACGAGCAGTACTTC. This gives the protein CASSFDSYEQYF.

J is TRBJ2-7 and V is TRBV29-1, with 8 bases matching TRBD2. This CDR3 region has 13 residues. CDR1 and CDR2 from the germline V gene are SQVTM and ANQGSEA. The CDR3 protein is CTKKSGGAYEQYV. The CDR3 coding sequence is TGCACCAAAAAATCCGGGGGGGCCTACGAGCAGTACGTC.